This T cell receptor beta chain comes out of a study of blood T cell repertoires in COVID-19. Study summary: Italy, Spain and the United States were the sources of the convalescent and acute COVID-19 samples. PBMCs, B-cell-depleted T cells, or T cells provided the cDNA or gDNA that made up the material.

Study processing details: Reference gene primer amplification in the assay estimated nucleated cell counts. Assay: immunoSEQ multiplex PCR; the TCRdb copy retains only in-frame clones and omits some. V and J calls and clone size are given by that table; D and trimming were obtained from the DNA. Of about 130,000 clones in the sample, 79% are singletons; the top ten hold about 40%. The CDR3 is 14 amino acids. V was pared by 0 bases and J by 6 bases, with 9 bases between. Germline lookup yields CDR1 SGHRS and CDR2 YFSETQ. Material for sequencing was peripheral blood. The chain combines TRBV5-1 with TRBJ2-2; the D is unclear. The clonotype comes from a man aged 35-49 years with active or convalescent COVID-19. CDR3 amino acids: CASSLVTSAGELFF. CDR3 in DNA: TGCGCCAGCAGCTTGGTCACAAGCGCCGGGGAGCTGTTTTTT.